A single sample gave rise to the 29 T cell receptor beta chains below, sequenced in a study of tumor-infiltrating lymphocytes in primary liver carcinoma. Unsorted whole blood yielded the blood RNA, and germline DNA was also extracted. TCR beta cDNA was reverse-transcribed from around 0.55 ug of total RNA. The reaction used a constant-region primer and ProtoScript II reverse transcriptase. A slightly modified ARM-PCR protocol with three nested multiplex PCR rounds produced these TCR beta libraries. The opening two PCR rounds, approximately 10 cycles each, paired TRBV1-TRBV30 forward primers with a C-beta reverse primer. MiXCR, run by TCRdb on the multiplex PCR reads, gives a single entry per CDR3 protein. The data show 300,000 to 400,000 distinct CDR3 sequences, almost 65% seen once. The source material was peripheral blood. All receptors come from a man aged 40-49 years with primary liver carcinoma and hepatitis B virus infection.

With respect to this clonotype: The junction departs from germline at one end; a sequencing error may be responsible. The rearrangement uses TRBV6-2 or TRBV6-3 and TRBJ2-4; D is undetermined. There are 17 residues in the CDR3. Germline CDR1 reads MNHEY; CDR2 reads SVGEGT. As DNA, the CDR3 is TGTGCCAGTAGTTACCAAACTACAGACATAGCCAAAAACATTCAGTACTTC. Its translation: CASSYQTTDIAKNIQYF.

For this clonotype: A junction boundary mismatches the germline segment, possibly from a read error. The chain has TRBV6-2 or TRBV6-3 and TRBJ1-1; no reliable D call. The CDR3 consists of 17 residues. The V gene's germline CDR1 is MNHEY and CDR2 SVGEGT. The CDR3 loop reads CASTYSRFTALNTEAFF. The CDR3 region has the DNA TGTGCCAGCACTTACTCGAGGTTTACGGCGTTGAACACTGAAGCTTTCTTT.

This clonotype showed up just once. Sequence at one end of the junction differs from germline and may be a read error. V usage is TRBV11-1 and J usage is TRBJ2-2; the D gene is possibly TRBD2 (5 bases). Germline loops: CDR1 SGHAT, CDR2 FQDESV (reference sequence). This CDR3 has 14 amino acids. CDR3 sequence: CTSSLRVNTGELFF. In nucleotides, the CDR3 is TGTACCAGCAGCTTAAGAGTGAACACCGGGGAGCTGTTCTTT.

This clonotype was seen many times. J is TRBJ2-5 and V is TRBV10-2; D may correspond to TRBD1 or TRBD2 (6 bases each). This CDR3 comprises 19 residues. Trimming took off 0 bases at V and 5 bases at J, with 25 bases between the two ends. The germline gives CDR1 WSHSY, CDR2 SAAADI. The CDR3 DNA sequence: TGCGCCAGCAGTGAGTCGGGGACAACTTCTATCGGGGGTTCGGAGACCCAGTACTTC. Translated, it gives CASSESGTTSIGGSETQYF.

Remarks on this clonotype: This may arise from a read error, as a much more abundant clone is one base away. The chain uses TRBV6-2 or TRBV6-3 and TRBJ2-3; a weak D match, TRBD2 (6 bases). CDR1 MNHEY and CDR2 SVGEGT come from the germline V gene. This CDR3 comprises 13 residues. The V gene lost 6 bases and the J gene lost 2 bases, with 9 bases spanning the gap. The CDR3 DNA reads TGTGCCAGCAGGGGCGGGAACACAGATACGCAGTATTTT. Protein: CASRGGNTDTQYF.

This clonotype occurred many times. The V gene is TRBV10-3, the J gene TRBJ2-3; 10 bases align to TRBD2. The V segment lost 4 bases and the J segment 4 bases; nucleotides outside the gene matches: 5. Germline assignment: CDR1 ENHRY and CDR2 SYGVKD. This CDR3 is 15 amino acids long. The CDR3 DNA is TGTGCCATCAGTGCTAGCGGGAGATTATCAGATACGCAGTATTTT. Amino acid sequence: CAISASGRLSDTQYF.

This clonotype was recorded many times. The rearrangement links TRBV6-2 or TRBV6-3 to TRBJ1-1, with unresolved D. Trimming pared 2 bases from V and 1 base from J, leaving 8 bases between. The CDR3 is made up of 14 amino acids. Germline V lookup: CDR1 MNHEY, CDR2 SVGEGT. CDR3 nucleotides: TGTGCCAGCAGTTACCCAGGTGGGAACACTGAAGCTTTCTTT. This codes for CASSYPGGNTEAFF.

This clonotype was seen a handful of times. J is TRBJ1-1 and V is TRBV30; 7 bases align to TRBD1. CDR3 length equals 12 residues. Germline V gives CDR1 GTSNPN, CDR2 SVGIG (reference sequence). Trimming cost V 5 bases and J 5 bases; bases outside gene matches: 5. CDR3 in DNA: TGTGCCTGGGACAGGGACAGAACTGAAGCTTTCTTT. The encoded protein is CAWDRDRTEAFF.

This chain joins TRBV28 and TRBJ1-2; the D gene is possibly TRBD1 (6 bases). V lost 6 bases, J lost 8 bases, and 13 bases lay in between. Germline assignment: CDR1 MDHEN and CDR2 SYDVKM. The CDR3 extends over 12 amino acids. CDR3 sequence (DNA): TGTGCCAGCAGGATTAGTCAGGGGGGCTACACCTTC. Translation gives CASRISQGGYTF.

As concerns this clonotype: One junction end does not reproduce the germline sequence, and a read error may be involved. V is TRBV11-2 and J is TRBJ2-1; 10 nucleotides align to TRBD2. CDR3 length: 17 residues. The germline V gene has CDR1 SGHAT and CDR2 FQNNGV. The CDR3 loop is CTSSFRGSGRSSNEQFF. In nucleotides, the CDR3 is TGTACCAGCAGCTTTAGGGGTAGCGGGAGGTCAAGCAATGAGCAGTTCTTC.

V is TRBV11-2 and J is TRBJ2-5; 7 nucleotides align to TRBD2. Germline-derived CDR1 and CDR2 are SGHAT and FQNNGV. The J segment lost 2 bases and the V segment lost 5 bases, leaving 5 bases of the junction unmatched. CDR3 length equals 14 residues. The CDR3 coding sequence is TGTGCCAGCAGCAAGTCGGGAGGTCAAGAGACCCAGTACTTC. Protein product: CASSKSGGQETQYF.

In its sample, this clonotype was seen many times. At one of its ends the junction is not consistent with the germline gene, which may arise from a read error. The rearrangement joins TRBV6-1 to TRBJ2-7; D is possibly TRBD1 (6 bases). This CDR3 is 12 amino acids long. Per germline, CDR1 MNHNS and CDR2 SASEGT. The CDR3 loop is CASSELTAHRDF. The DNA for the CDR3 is TGTGCCAGCAGTGAACTAACGGCGCACAGGGACTTC.

CDR3 amino acids: CASRLLAGGNTGELFF. CDR3 DNA sequence: TGTGCCAGCAGACTACTAGCGGGAGGAAACACCGGGGAGCTGTTTTTT. The chain uses TRBV6-6 and TRBJ2-2; 12 bases line up with TRBD2. CDR1 MNHNY and CDR2 SVGAGI come from the germline V gene (reference sequence). Trimming cost V 6 bases and J 2 bases; bases outside gene matches: 4. The CDR3 is 16 residues long.

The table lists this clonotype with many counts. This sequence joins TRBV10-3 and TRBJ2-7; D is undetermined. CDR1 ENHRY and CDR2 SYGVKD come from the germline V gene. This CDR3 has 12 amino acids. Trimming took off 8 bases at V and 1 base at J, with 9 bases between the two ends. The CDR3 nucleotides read TGTGCCATCCTGCTGCCATCCTACGAGCAGTACTTC. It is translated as CAILLPSYEQYF.

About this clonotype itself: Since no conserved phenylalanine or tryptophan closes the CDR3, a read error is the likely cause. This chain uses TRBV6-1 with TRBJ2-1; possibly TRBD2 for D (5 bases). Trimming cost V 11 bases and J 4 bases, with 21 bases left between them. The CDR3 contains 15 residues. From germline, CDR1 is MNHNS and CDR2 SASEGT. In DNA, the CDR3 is TGTGCCGGCGGTTCTAGAGGAGGCCCTTACAATGAGCAGTTCCTC. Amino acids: CAGGSRGGPYNEQFL.

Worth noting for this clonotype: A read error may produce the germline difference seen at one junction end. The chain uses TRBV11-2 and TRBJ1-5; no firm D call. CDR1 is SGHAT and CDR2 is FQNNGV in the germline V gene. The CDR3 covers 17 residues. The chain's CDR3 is CASSSRGGGISNKPQHF. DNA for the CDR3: TGTGCCAGCAGCTCGAGAGGAGGTGGGATTAGCAATAAGCCCCAGCATTTT.

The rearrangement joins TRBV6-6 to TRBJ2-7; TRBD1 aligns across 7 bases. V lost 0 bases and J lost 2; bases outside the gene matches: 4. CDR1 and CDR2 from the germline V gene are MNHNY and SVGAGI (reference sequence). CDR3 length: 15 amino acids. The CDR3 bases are TGTGCCAGCAGTTACTCAGGACAGGAGGCCTACGAGCAGTACTTC. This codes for CASSYSGQEAYEQYF.

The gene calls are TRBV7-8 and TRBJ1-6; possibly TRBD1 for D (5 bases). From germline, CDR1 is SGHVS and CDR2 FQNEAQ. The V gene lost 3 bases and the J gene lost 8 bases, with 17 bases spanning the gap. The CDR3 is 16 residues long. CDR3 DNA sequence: TGTGCCAGCAGCTTGCGGCCGACGGGGGAGCATTCACCCCTCCACTTT. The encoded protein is CASSLRPTGEHSPLHF.

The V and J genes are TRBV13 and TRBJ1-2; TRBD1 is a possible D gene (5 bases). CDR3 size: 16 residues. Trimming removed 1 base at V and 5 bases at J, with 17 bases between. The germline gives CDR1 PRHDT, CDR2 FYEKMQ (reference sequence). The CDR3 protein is CASSLAGAGNLYGYTF. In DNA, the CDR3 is TGTGCCAGCAGCTTAGCTGGGGCAGGCAACCTTTATGGCTACACCTTC.

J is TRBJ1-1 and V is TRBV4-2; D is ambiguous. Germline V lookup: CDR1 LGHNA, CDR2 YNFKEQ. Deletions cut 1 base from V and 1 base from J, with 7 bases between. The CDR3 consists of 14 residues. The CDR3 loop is CASSQATENTEAFF. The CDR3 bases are TGTGCCAGCAGCCAAGCGACGGAGAACACTGAAGCTTTCTTT.

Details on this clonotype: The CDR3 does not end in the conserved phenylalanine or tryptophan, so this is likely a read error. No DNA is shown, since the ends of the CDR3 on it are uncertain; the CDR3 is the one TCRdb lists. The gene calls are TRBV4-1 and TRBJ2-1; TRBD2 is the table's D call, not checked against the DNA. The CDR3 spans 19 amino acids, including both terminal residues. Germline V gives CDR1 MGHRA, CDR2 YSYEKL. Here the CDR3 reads CASSQAEGLAGVSRGEQLL.

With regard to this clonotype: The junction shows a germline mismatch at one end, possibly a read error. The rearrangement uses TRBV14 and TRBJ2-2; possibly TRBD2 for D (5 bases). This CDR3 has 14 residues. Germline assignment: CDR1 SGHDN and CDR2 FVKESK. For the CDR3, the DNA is TGTGCCGGCAGCCTCCAGGTGAACACCGGGAAGCTGCTTTTT. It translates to CAGSLQVNTGKLLF.

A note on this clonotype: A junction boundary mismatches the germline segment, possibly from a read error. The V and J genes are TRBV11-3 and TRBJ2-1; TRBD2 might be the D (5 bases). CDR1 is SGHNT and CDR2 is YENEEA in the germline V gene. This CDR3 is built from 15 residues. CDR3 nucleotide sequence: TGTGCCAGCAGCTTATCGCACACGGCGGGCAATCAGCAGTTCTTC. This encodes CASSLSHTAGNQQFF. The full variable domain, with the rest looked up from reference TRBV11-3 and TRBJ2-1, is EAGVVQSPRYKIIEKKQPVAFWCNPISGHNTLYWYLQNLGQGPELLIRYENEEAVDDSQLPKDRFSAERLKGVDSTLKIQPAELGDSAVYLCASSLSHTAGNQQFFGPGTRLTVL.

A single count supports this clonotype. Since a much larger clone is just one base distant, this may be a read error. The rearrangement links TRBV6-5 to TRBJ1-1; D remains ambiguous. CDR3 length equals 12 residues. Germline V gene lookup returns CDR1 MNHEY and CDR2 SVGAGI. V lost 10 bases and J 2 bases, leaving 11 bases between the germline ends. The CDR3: CANTSQNTEAFF. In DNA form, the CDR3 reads TGTGCCAACACCTCGCAAAACACTGAAGCTTTCTTT.

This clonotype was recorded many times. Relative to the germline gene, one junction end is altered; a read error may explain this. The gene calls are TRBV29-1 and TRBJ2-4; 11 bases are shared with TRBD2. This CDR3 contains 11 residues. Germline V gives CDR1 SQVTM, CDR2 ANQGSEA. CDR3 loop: CSVVLAGVDFF. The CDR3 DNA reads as TGCAGCGTTGTACTAGCGGGAGTGGATTTCTTC.

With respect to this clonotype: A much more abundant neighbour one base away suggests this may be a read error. The chain's CDR3 is CASSPWGASTGANVLTF. CDR3 DNA sequence: TGTGCCAGCAGCCCTTGGGGGGCATCGACTGGGGCCAACGTCCTGACTTTC. The rearrangement links TRBV6-2 or TRBV6-3 to TRBJ2-6; D is tentatively TRBD1 or TRBD2 (6 bases each). The CDR3 is made up of 17 amino acids. Germline V CDR1 and CDR2: MNHEY, SVGEGT. The V gene lost 6 bases and the J gene lost 2 bases, with 17 bases spanning the gap.

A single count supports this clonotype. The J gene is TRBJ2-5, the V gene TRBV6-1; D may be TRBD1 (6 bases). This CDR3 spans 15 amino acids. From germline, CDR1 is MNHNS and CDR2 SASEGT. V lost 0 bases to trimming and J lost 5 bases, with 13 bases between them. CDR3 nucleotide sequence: TGTGCCAGCAGTGAAGCGAGGGCAGGGGACGAGACCCAGTACTTC. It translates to CASSEARAGDETQYF.

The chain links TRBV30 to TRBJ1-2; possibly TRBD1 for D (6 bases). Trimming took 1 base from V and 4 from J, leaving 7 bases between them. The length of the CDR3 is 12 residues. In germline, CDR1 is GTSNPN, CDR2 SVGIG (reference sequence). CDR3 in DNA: TGTGCCTGGAGTGCGACAGGCTATGGCTACACCTTC. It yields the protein CAWSATGYGYTF. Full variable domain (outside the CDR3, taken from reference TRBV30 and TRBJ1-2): SQTIHQWPATLVQPVGSPLSLECTVEGTSNPNLYWYRQAAGRGLQLLFYSVGIGQISSEVPQNLSASRPQDRQFILSSKKLLLSDSGFYLCAWSATGYGYTFGSGTRLTVV.

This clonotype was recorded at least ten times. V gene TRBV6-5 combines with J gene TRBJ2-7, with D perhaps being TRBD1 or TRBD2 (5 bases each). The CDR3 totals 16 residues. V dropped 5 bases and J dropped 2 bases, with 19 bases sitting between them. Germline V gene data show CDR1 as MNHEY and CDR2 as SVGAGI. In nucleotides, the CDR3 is TGTGCCAGCAGTCCGAACTTTTACGGGGCGACCTACGAGCAGTACTTC. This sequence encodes CASSPNFYGATYEQYF.